A selection of T cell receptor beta chains follows, all from one sample in a study of tumor-infiltrating lymphocytes in localized non-small cell lung cancer. The protocol was immunoSEQ multiplex PCR, while the TCRdb copy is restricted to in-frame clones and leaves out a portion. The sample shows some 1,600 clones, more than 35% of them seen only once. The sample was uninvolved lung tissue not adjacent to the tumor. The receptor source for this set is a human donor with non-small cell lung cancer. Each CDR3 is given with its conserved first and last residue. D genes are given only for firm matches. Expanded clones are given a class, and other clones once, few, many or no size at all.

TRBV19,NA,NA,14,TRBJ1-5,CASSLSRSNQPQHF,TGTGCCAGTAGTTTATCTCGTAGCAATCAGCCCCAGCATTTT
TRBV5-1,TRBD1,few,15,TRBJ2-3,CASSLSDRSTDTQYF,TGCGCCAGCAGCTTGTCGGACAGGAGCACAGATACGCAGTATTTT
TRBV20-1,NA,NA,11,TRBJ2-5,CSALPQETQYF,TGCAGTGCCCTGCCTCAAGAGACCCAGTACTTC
TRBV5-1,TRBD1,NA,15,TRBJ1-2,CASRSDRVGIYGYTF,TGCGCCAGCAGGTCGGACAGGGTTGGTATCTATGGCTACACCTTC
TRBV6-4,NA,few,13,TRBJ1-5,CASSDLQGQPQHF,TGTGCCAGCAGTGACCTACAGGGACAGCCCCAGCATTTT
TRBV11-3,NA,few,11,TRBJ2-5,CASSLVETQYF,TGTGCCAGCAGCTTAGTAGAGACCCAGTACTTC
TRBV9,TRBD1,NA,18,TRBJ2-6,CASSVVSGQGAGANVLTF,TGTGCCAGCAGCGTAGTGTCGGGACAGGGGGCTGGGGCCAACGTCCTGACTTTC
TRBV2,TRBD1,NA,13,TRBJ2-3,CASRQGSTDTQYF,TGTGCCAGCCGACAGGGGAGCACAGATACGCAGTATTTT
TRBV4-2,TRBD1,NA,16,TRBJ1-2,CASSPGQNGVNYGYTF,TGTGCCAGCAGCCCGGGACAGAACGGGGTAAACTATGGCTACACCTTC
TRBV4-1,TRBD1,few,16,TRBJ2-7,CASGTGTARGSYEQYF,TGCGCCAGCGGGACAGGGACTGCCCGTGGGTCCTACGAGCAGTACTTC
TRBV7-2,NA,few,14,TRBJ2-3,CASSLYRDTDTQYF,TGTGCCAGCAGCTTATACAGGGACACAGATACGCAGTATTTT
TRBV30,NA,NA,13,TRBJ2-5,CAWSVLTQETQYF,TGTGCCTGGAGTGTACTAACCCAAGAGACCCAGTACTTC
TRBV4-1,NA,few,15,TRBJ2-3,CASSQETSDTDTQYF,TGCGCCAGCAGCCAAGAAACTAGTGACACAGATACGCAGTATTTT
TRBV6-5,NA,NA,16,TRBJ1-6,CASSYSGRGSGSPLHF,TGTGCCAGCAGTTACTCTGGCCGGGGAAGTGGATCACCCCTCCACTTT
TRBV28,NA,medium-sized,14,TRBJ1-4,CASKITQDNEKLFF,TGTGCCAGCAAAATTACACAGGATAATGAAAAACTGTTTTTT
TRBV5-1,NA,few,14,TRBJ1-4,CASSPQGGGEKLFF,TGCGCCAGCAGCCCACAGGGAGGGGGTGAAAAACTGTTTTTT
TRBV5-6,NA,NA,15,TRBJ1-2,CASTLFEGGAEGYTF,TGTGCCAGCACCCTATTTGAGGGCGGGGCTGAGGGCTACACCTTC
TRBV7-2,NA,few,14,TRBJ2-1,CASSLISSYNEQFF,TGTGCCAGCAGCTTGATTAGCTCCTACAATGAGCAGTTCTTC
TRBV5-6,NA,NA,13,TRBJ1-1,CASRGTRNTEAFF,TGTGCCAGCAGAGGGACACGGAACACTGAAGCTTTCTTT
TRBV4-1,NA,few,16,TRBJ2-3,CASSRGGGQYTDTQYF,TGCGCCAGCAGCCGGGGGGGAGGACAGTACACAGATACGCAGTATTTT
TRBV29-1,TRBD2,NA,14,TRBJ2-1,CSAPTSGGYNEQFF,TGCAGCGCACCGACTAGCGGGGGTTACAATGAGCAGTTCTTC
TRBV27,NA,NA,17,TRBJ2-6,CASSNRVPSSGANVLTF,TGTGCCAGCAGTAACAGGGTACCCAGCTCTGGGGCCAACGTCCTGACTTTC
TRBV5-4,TRBD1,NA,11,TRBJ1-2,CASSRGQFYTF,TGTGCCAGCAGCCGGGGACAGTTCTACACCTTC
TRBV5-8,NA,NA,15,TRBJ1-2,CASRDPGRTNYGYTF,TGTGCCAGCAGAGATCCGGGACGGACTAACTATGGCTACACCTTC
TRBV30,NA,few,15,TRBJ2-3,CAWSVGSLSTDTQYF,TGTGCCTGGAGTGTGGGCAGCTTGAGCACAGATACGCAGTATTTT
TRBV6-6,NA,NA,13,TRBJ1-2,CASSYGRADGYTF,TGTGCCAGCAGTTACGGCAGGGCGGATGGCTACACCTTC
TRBV4-3,TRBD2,few,16,TRBJ2-1,CASSQGLAGYNNEQFF,TGCGCCAGCAGCCAAGGACTAGCGGGATACAACAATGAGCAGTTCTTC
TRBV5-1,TRBD1,NA,15,TRBJ1-4,CASSPGTGDGEKLFF,TGCGCCAGCAGCCCCGGGACAGGGGACGGTGAAAAACTGTTTTTT
TRBV6-5,NA,NA,14,TRBJ2-7,CASTTPGRAYEQYF,TGTGCCAGCACGACCCCGGGCAGGGCCTACGAGCAGTACTTC
TRBV2,NA,NA,12,TRBJ2-2,CASSLRVGELFF,TGTGCCAGCAGTCTGAGGGTCGGGGAGCTGTTTTTT
TRBV4-1,TRBD1,NA,16,TRBJ1-6,CASSQDLDRVYSPLHF,TGCGCCAGCAGCCAAGATCTGGACAGGGTTTATTCACCCCTCCACTTT
TRBV2,TRBD2,few,13,TRBJ2-1,CARRGTSYNEQFF,TGTGCCAGGCGGGGGACCTCCTACAATGAGCAGTTCTTC